Detailed here is one T cell receptor beta chain. Its target is unknown. This sample is part of a study of PD-1 blockade in classical Hodgkin lymphoma. Background on the study: Intravenous delivery of nivolumab at 3 mg/kg to patients occurred every 2 weeks.

Every patient experienced relapse after autologous stem cell transplantation, and brentuximab vedotin exposure varied. General study points: Unlike CD8+ TCR diversity, which did not rise significantly by C4D1, CD4+ TCR diversity did.

Data came from immunoSEQ multiplex PCR; TCRdb stores just in-frame clones and leaves some out. The sample holds 70,000 or so clones, about 93% seen once. The clonotype originates from a human donor with classical Hodgkin lymphoma. The specimen comprised peripheral blood mononuclear cells (PBMCs), sampled at baseline.

The CDR3, as DNA: TGTGCCAGCATCCAATGGGACACAACATTGAACACTGAAGCTTTCTTT. It codes for CASIQWDTTLNTEAFF. The rearrangement links TRBV7-8 to TRBJ1-1; D perhaps matches TRBD1 (6 bases). The CDR3 runs to 16 residues. Germline loops: CDR1 SGHVS, CDR2 FQNEAQ. Deletions cut 7 bases from V and 0 bases from J, with 18 bases between. The full variable domain, completed using reference TRBV7-8 and TRBJ1-1, is GAGVSQSPRYKVAKRGQDVALRCDPISGHVSLFWYQQALGQGPEFLTYFQNEAQLDKSGLPSDRFFAERPEGSVSTLKIQRTQQEDSAVYLCASIQWDTTLNTEAFFGQGTRLTVV.